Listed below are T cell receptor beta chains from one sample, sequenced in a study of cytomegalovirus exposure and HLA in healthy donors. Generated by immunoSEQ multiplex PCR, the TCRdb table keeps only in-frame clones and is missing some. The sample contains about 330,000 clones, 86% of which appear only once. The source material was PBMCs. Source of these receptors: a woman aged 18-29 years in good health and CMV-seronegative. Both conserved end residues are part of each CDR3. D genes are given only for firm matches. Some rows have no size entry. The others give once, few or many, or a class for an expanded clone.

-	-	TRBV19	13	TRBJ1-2	CASSRGNADGYTF	TGTGCCAGTAGTAGAGGTAACGCGGATGGCTACACCTTC
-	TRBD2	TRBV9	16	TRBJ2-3	CASSVGLAGVSDTQYF	TGTGCCAGCAGCGTAGGGCTAGCGGGAGTTTCAGATACGCAGTATTTT
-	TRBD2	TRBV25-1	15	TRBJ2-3	CASSEISGATDTQYF	TGTGCCAGCAGTGAAATTAGCGGGGCCACAGATACGCAGTATTTT
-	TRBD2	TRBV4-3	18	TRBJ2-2	CASSHALSSGTNTGELFF	TGCGCCAGCAGCCATGCTCTTTCTAGCGGGACGAACACCGGGGAGCTGTTTTTT
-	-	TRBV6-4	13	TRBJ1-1	CANPDNLNTEAFF	TGTGCCAACCCGGACAATTTGAACACTGAAGCTTTCTTT
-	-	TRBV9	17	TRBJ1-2	CASSVAGRGTGGHGYTF	TGTGCCAGCAGCGTAGCAGGAAGAGGGACGGGAGGGCATGGCTACACCTTC
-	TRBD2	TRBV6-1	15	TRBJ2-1	CASADPLAGDNEQFF	TGTGCCAGCGCAGATCCGCTAGCGGGAGACAATGAGCAGTTCTTC
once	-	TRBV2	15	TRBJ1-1	CASRLDRTANTEAFF	TGTGCCAGCAGGCTCGACAGGACGGCCAACACTGAAGCTTTCTTT
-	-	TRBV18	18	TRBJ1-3	CASSPQQRLKRFGNTIYF	TGTGCCAGCTCACCTCAACAGAGATTAAAAAGGTTTGGAAACACCATATATTTT
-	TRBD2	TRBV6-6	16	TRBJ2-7	CASSYSASGVVNEQYF	TGTGCCAGCAGTTACTCGGCTAGCGGGGTGGTAAACGAGCAGTACTTC
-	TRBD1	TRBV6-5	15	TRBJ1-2	CASSYSTGGYYGYTF	TGTGCCAGCAGTTACTCTACAGGGGGCTACTATGGCTACACCTTC
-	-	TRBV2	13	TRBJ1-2	CASGKQDNYGYTF	TGTGCCAGCGGGAAACAGGATAACTATGGCTACACCTTC
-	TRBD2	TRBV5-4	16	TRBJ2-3	CASSFGSSGSTDTQYF	TGTGCCAGCAGCTTCGGTTCTAGCGGGAGCACAGATACGCAGTATTTT
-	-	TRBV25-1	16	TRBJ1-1	CASSESKGGFATEAFF	TGTGCCAGCAGTGAGTCAAAGGGGGGGTTTGCGACTGAAGCTTTCTTT
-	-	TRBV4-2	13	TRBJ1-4	CASSQTTGMKLFF	TGTGCCAGCAGCCAAACGACAGGTATGAAACTGTTTTTT
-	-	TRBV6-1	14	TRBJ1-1	CASTPRRGPAEAFF	TGTGCCAGCACCCCCCGGCGGGGGCCGGCTGAAGCTTTCTTT
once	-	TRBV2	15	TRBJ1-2	CASSFTDTGLNGYTF	TGTGCCAGCAGCTTTACAGACACAGGGCTAAATGGCTACACCTTC
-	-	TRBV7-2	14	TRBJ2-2	CASSPSPGTGELFF	TGTGCCAGCAGCCCCTCCCCGGGCACCGGGGAGCTGTTTTTT
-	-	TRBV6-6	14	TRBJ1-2	CASSYSGGNYGYTF	TGTGCCAGCAGTTACTCGGGCGGGAACTATGGCTACACCTTC
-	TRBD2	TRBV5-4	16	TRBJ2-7	CASSPGTSGRASEQYF	TGTGCCAGCAGCCCCGGGACTAGCGGGAGGGCCTCCGAGCAGTACTTC
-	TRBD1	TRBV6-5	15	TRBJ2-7	CASSYRGQGTYEQYF	TGTGCCAGCAGTTACCGGGGACAGGGTACCTACGAGCAGTACTTC
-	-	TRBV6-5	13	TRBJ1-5	CASSHDSYQPQHF	TGTGCCAGCAGCCACGACAGTTATCAGCCCCAGCATTTT
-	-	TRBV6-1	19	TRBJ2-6	CASSDRNQAALPRANVLTF	TGTGCCAGCAGTGATAGGAACCAGGCCGCACTCCCTCGGGCCAACGTCCTGACTTTC
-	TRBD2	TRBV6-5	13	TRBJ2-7	CAITGTSVGEQYF	TGTGCCATCACCGGGACTAGCGTAGGGGAGCAGTACTTC
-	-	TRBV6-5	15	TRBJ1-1	CASSYSRLMNTEAFF	TGTGCCAGCAGTTACTCCAGGCTCATGAACACTGAAGCTTTCTTT
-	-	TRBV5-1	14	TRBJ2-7	CASSLAGGGYEQYF	TGCGCCAGCAGCTTGGCCGGCGGAGGTTATGAGCAGTACTTC
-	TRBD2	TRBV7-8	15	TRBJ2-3	CASSLRLAGPDTQYF	TGTGCCAGCAGCTTACGGCTAGCGGGACCAGATACGCAGTATTTT
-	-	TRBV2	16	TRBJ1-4	CASSEGEGRTNEKLFF	TGTGCCAGCAGTGAAGGGGAGGGAAGAACTAATGAAAAACTGTTTTTT
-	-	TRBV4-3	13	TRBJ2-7	CASSQDRGYEQYF	TGCGCCAGCAGCCAAGACAGGGGCTACGAGCAGTACTTC
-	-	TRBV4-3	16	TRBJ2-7	CASSQDGTGATYEQYF	TGCGCCAGCAGCCAAGATGGTACGGGAGCGACCTACGAGCAGTACTTC
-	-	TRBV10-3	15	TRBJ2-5	CAISESQGSQETQYF	TGTGCCATCAGTGAGTCCCAGGGTTCCCAAGAGACCCAGTACTTC
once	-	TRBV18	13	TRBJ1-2	CASSPPVDYGYTF	TGTGCCAGCTCACCACCGGTAGACTATGGCTACACCTTC
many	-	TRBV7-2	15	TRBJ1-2	CASSPQVGWGTGYTF	TGTGCCAGCAGCCCGCAGGTGGGGTGGGGCACTGGCTACACCTTC
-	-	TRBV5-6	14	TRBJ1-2	CASSLIGEGHGYTF	TGTGCCAGCAGCTTGATCGGAGAGGGCCATGGCTACACCTTC
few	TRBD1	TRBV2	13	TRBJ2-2	CASGQANTGELFF	TGTGCCAGCGGACAGGCGAACACCGGGGAGCTGTTTTTT